This T cell receptor (beta chain) was profiled in a study of OX40 agonist ivuxolimab in advanced cancers. The data were produced by immunoSEQ multiplex PCR, yet TCRdb's version contains in-frame clones alone and is incomplete. Counted here are around 53,000 clones, 60% to 80% occurring once; the ten biggest clones make up around 2.3%. The germline gives CDR1 SGHNT, CDR2 YYREEE (reference sequence). The CDR3 sequence is 16 residues long. Between the trimmed V and J ends, which lost 0 bases and 0 bases, there was a span of 7 bases. This sequence originates from an adult with an advanced solid tumor such as melanoma, head and neck, liver or kidney cancer. This specimen consisted of CD4+ or CD8+ T cells sorted from blood, obtained in a trial of the OX40 agonist ivuxolimab. The V and J genes are TRBV5-4 and TRBJ1-6, with D possibly matching TRBD1 (5 bases). The DNA of the CDR3 is TGTGCCAGCAGCTTGGGGGGGAGCTCCTATAATTCACCCCTCCACTTT. Residues: CASSLGGSSYNSPLHF.